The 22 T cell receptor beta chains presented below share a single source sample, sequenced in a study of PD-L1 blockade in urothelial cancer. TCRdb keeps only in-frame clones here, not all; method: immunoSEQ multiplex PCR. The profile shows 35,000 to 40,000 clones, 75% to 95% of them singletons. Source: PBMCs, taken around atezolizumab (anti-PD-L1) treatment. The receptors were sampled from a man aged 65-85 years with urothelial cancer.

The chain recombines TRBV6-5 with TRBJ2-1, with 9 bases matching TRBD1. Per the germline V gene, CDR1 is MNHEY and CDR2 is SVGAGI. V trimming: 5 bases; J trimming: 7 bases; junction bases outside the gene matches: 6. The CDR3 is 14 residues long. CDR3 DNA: TGTGCCAGCAGTGGGGACAGGGACAGGAATGAGCAGTTCTTC. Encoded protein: CASSGDRDRNEQFF.

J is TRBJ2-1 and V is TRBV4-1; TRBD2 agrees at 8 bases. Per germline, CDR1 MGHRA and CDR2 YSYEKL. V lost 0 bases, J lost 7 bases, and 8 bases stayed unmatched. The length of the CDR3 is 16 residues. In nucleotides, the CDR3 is TGCGCCAGCAGCCAAGATGGGAGCGGGAGAGGAAATGAGCAGTTCTTC. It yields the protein CASSQDGSGRGNEQFF.

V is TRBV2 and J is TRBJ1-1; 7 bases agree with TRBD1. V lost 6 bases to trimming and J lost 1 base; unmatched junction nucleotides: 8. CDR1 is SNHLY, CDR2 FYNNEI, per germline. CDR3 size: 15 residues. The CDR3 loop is CASRGSTGQNTEAFF. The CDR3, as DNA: TGTGCCAGCAGGGGATCGACAGGGCAGAACACTGAAGCTTTCTTT. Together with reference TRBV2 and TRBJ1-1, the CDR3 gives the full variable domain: EPEVTQTPSHQVTQMGQEVILRCVPISNHLYFYWYRQILGQKVEFLVSFYNNEISEKSEIFDDQFSVERPDGSNFTLKIRSTKLEDSAMYFCASRGSTGQNTEAFFGQGTRLTVV.

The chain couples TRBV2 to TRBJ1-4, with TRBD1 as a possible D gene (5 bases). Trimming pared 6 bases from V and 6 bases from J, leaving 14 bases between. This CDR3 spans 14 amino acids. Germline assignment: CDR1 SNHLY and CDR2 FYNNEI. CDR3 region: CASSDIRGDEKLFF. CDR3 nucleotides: TGTGCCAGCAGCGACATCCGGGGGGATGAAAAACTGTTTTTT.

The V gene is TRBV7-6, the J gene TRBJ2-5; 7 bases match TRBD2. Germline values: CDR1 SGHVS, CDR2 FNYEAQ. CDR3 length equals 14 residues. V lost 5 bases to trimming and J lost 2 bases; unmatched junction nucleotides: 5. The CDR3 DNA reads TGTGCCAGCAGCCGACTAGCCTCTCAAGAGACCCAGTACTTC. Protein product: CASSRLASQETQYF.

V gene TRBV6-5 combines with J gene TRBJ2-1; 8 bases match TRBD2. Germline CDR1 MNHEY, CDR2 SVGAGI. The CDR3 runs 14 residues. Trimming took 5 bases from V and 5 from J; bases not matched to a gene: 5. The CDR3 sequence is CASSARREDNEQFF. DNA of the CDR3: TGTGCCAGCAGTGCTCGGCGGGAGGACAATGAGCAGTTCTTC.

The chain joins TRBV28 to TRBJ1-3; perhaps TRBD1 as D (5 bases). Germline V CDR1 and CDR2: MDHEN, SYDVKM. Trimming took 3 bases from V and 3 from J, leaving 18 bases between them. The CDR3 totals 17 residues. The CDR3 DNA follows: TGTGCCAGCAGTTTTCAAGGCCTCAGGGCGTATGGAAACACCATATATTTT. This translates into CASSFQGLRAYGNTIYF.

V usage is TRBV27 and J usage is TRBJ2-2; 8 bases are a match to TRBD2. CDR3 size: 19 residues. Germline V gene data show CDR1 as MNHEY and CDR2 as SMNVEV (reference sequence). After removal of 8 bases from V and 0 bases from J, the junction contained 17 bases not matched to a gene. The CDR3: CASRRSASGSFANTGELFF. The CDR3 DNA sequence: TGTGCCAGCCGTCGTTCGGCTAGCGGGTCTTTCGCGAACACCGGGGAGCTGTTTTTT.

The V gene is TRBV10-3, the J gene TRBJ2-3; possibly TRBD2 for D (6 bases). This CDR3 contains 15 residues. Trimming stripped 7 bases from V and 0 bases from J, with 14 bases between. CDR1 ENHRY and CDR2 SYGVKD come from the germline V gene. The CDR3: CAINRGGTSTDTQYF. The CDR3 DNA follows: TGTGCCATCAACCGAGGCGGGACGAGCACAGATACGCAGTATTTT.

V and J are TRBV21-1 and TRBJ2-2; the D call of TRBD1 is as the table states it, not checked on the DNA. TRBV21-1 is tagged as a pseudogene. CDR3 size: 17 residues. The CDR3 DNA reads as TGTGCCAGCAGCAAACCCCCCCAGGGGGTTGACACCGGGGAGCTGTTTTTT. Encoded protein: CASSKPPQGVDTGELFF.

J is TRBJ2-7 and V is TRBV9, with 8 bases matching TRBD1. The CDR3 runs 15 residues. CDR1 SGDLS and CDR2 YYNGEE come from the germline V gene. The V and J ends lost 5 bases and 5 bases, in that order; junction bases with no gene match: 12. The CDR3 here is CASSPDPQGDHEQYF. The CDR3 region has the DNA TGTGCCAGCAGTCCCGACCCACAGGGGGACCACGAGCAGTACTTC. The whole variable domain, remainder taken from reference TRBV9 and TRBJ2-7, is DSGVTQTPKHLITATGQRVTLRCSPRSGDLSVYWYQQSLDQGLQFLIQYYNGEERAKGNILERFSAQQFPDLHSELNLSSLELGDSALYFCASSPDPQGDHEQYFGPGTRLTVT.

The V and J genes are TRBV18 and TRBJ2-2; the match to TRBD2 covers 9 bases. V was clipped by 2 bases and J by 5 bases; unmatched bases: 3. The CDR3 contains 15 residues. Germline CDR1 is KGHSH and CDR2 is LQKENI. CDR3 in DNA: TGTGCCAGCTCACCATGGACTAGCGATACCGGGGAGCTGTTTTTT. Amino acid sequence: CASSPWTSDTGELFF.

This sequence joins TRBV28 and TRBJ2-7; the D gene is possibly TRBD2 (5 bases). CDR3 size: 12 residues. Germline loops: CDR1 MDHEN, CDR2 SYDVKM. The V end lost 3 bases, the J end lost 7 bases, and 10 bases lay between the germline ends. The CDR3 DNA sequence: TGTGCCAGCAGTTTCCAGTGGACTGAGCAGTACTTC. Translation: CASSFQWTEQYF.

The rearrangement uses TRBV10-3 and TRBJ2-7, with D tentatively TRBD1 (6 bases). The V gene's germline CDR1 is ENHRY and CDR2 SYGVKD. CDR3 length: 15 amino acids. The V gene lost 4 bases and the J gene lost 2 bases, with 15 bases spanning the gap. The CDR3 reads CAISGKQGRPYEQYF. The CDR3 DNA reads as TGTGCCATCAGTGGGAAACAGGGTAGGCCCTACGAGCAGTACTTC.

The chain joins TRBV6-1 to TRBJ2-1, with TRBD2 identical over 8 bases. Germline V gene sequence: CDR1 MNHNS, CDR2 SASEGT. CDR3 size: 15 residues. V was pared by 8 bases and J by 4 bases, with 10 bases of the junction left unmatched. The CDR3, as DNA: TGTGCCAGCCTAGGGAGCGGGAGTTTTTACAATGAGCAGTTCTTC. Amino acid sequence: CASLGSGSFYNEQFF.

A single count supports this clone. CDR3: CASSAQGADTQYF. The CDR3 nucleotides read TGTGCCAGCAGCGCACAGGGAGCAGATACGCAGTATTTT. The chain is built from TRBV28 and TRBJ2-3; D possibly corresponds to TRBD1 (6 bases). There are 13 residues in the CDR3. Trimming stripped 6 bases from V and 4 bases from J, with 11 bases between. From germline, CDR1 is MDHEN and CDR2 SYDVKM.

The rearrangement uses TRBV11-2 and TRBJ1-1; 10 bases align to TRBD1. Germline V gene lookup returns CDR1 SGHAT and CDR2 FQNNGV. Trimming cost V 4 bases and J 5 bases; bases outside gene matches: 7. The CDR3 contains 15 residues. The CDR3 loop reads CASSSTGGKATEAFF. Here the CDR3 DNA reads TGTGCCAGCAGCTCGACAGGGGGCAAGGCTACTGAAGCTTTCTTT.

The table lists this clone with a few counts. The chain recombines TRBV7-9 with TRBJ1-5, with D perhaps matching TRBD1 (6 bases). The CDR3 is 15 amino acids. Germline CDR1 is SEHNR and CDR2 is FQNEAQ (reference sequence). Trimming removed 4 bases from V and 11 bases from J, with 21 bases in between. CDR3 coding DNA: TGTGCCAGCAGCTCGACGACAGGATTTACTCCGGCCCAGCATTTT. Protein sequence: CASSSTTGFTPAQHF. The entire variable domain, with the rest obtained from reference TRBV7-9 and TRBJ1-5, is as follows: DTGVSQNPRHKITKRGQNVTFRCDPISEHNRLYWYRQTLGQGPEFLTYFQNEAQLEKSRLLSDRFSAERPKGSFSTLEIQRTEQGDSAMYLCASSSTTGFTPAQHFGDGTRLSIL.

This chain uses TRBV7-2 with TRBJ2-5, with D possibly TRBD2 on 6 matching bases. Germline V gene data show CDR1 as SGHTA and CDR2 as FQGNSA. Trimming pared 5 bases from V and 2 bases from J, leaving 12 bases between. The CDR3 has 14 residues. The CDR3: CASSRSSVQETQYF. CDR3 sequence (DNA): TGTGCCAGCAGCCGCTCTAGCGTGCAAGAGACCCAGTACTTC.

CDR3 sequence reads: CASLGQLNQPQHF. The CDR3 DNA reads as TGTGCCAGCCTGGGACAGCTTAATCAGCCCCAGCATTTT. The chain combines TRBV6-1 with TRBJ1-5, with 7 bases that match TRBD1. J lost 4 bases, V lost 8 bases, and 5 bases had no gene match. CDR1 is MNHNS and CDR2 is SASEGT in the germline V gene. The CDR3 sequence is 13 residues long.

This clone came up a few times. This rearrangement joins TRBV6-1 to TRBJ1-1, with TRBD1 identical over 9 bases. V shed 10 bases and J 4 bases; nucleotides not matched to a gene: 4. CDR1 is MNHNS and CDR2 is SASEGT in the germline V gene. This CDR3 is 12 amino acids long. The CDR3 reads CATTGGGTEAFF. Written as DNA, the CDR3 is TGTGCCACCACAGGGGGCGGCACTGAAGCTTTCTTT.

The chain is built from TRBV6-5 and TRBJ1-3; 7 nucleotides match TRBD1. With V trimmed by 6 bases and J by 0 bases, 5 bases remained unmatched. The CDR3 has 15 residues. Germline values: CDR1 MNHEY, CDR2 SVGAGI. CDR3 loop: CASSLQGNSGNTIYF. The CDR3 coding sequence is TGTGCCAGCAGCTTACAGGGGAACTCTGGAAACACCATATATTTT.